A single sample gave rise to the 17 T cell receptor beta chains below, sequenced in a study of cytomegalovirus exposure and HLA in healthy donors. Amplification used 60 Vbeta primers and 13 Jbeta primers. The method was immunoSEQ multiplex PCR; TCRdb's version includes in-frame clones alone and lacks a portion of them. This repertoire shows some 270,000 clones, around nine tenths found once; its top ten account for 1.7%. What was sequenced was PBMCs. The receptor set was obtained from a girl aged 2 to 9 in good health and CMV-seronegative.

The chain has TRBV5-1 and TRBJ1-1, with unresolved D. The germline gives CDR1 SGHRS, CDR2 YFSETQ. Trimming removed 4 bases from V and 5 bases from J, with 18 bases in between. CDR3 length: 15 amino acids. Written as DNA, the CDR3 is TGCGCCAGCAGCGTCGATTCGGGGAGTCGTACTGAAGCTTTCTTT. Amino acid sequence: CASSVDSGSRTEAFF.

The chain links TRBV10-2 to TRBJ1-1; 7 nucleotides align to TRBD1. CDR3 length equals 16 residues. Germline assignment: CDR1 WSHSY and CDR2 SAAADI. After removal of 3 bases from V and 6 bases from J, the junction contained 13 bases not matched to a gene. The CDR3 DNA reads as TGCGCCAGCAGTGAAACGCAGGGGGGATCAAGGTCTGAAGCTTTCTTT. Protein sequence: CASSETQGGSRSEAFF.

The chain couples TRBV7-8 to TRBJ1-2, with 9 positions matching TRBD1. Germline V gene lookup returns CDR1 SGHVS and CDR2 FQNEAQ. Trimming took 2 bases from V and 8 from J; bases not matched to a gene: 3. The CDR3 extends over 13 amino acids. The CDR3 loop reads CASSLNRGQGYTF. CDR3 nucleotides: TGTGCCAGCAGCTTAAACAGGGGGCAAGGCTACACCTTC.

V gene TRBV10-2 combines with J gene TRBJ2-3; tentatively, D is TRBD2 (6 bases). The germline gives CDR1 WSHSY, CDR2 SAAADI. The CDR3 has 12 residues. Deletions cut 6 bases from V and 4 bases from J, with 8 bases between. The CDR3 DNA is TGCGCCAGCAGGATAGCGGCAGATACGCAGTATTTT. It encodes CASRIAADTQYF.

The J gene is TRBJ1-2, the V gene TRBV6-1; 9 nucleotides match TRBD1. This CDR3 spans 15 amino acids. Germline V gives CDR1 MNHNS, CDR2 SASEGT. Trimming cost V 6 bases and J 2 bases; bases outside gene matches: 7. CDR3 in amino acids: CASSQGTGWNYGYTF. DNA of the CDR3: TGTGCCAGCAGCCAAGGGACAGGGTGGAACTATGGCTACACCTTC.

This clone was counted a single time. This rearrangement joins TRBV2 to TRBJ1-6; D possibly corresponds to TRBD1 (5 bases). V was trimmed by 3 bases and J by 0 bases, leaving 12 bases between them. Germline loops: CDR1 SNHLY, CDR2 FYNNEI. CDR3 length: 17 residues. In nucleotides, the CDR3 is TGTGCCAGCAGTGACGCTCGAGACAGCTCCTATAATTCACCCCTCCACTTT. Residues: CASSDARDSSYNSPLHF.

This clone appeared a single time. The chain combines TRBV4-2 with TRBJ1-3; no firm D call. The CDR3 totals 14 residues. Trimming took 5 bases from V and 2 from J, leaving 10 bases between them. In germline, CDR1 is LGHNA, CDR2 YNFKEQ. CDR3 coding DNA: TGTGCCAGCAGCGATCGAGTTCCTGGAAACACCATATATTTT. The encoded protein is CASSDRVPGNTIYF.

The chain has TRBV5-5 and TRBJ2-6, with a tentative D call TRBD2 (5 bases). The germline V gene encodes CDR1 SGHKS and CDR2 YYEKEE (reference sequence). V was clipped by 0 bases and J by 12 bases, with 10 bases between them. The CDR3 length is 13 residues. CDR3 region: CASSLGGGSVLTF. As DNA, the CDR3 is TGTGCCAGCAGCTTGGGAGGAGGAAGCGTCCTGACTTTC.

Points on this clone: The same CDR3 can be traced to other DNA sequences in this sample. V and J are TRBV27 and TRBJ2-6; D perhaps matches TRBD2 (6 bases). Per the germline V gene, CDR1 is MNHEY and CDR2 is SMNVEV (reference sequence). The CDR3 runs 16 residues. Trimming stripped 6 bases from V and 1 base from J, with 13 bases between. This chain's CDR3 is CASSLSGSSGANVLTF. The CDR3 DNA sequence: TGTGCCAGCAGCCTTAGCGGATCGTCTGGGGCCAACGTCCTGACTTTC.

The chain employs TRBV5-4 and TRBJ2-7; TRBD2 matches 7 bases. The CDR3 runs to 16 residues. V was pared by 6 bases and J by 6 bases, with 18 bases of the junction left unmatched. Per the germline V gene, CDR1 is SGHNT and CDR2 is YYREEE (reference sequence). For the CDR3, the DNA is TGTGCCAGCACCCAAGGTCGGAAGCGGGATGTCGGCGAGCAGTACTTC. Encoded protein: CASTQGRKRDVGEQYF. The whole variable domain, filled in from reference TRBV5-4 and TRBJ2-7, reads ETGVTQSPTHLIKTRGQQVTLRCSSQSGHNTVSWYQQALGQGPQFIFQYYREEENGRGNFPPRFSGLQFPNYSSELNVNALELDDSALYLCASTQGRKRDVGEQYFGPGTRLTVT.

This chain links TRBV18 with TRBJ1-1; tentative D call: TRBD1 (5 bases). V was trimmed by 9 bases and J by 1 base, leaving 9 bases between them. The CDR3 extends over 12 amino acids. Germline loops: CDR1 KGHSH, CDR2 LQKENI. CDR3 residues: CASIQENTEAFF. The CDR3 DNA reads TGTGCCAGTATACAGGAGAACACTGAAGCTTTCTTT.

The rearrangement uses TRBV19 and TRBJ2-5; no firm D call. The CDR3 sequence is 11 residues long. Trimming removed 6 bases at V and 4 bases at J, with 6 bases between. In germline, CDR1 is LNHDA, CDR2 SQIVND (reference sequence). For the CDR3, the DNA is TGTGCCAGTAGCACTGGAGAGACCCAGTACTTC. Amino acids: CASSTGETQYF.

This clone appeared once. The chain employs TRBV6-1 and TRBJ2-1; the D is unclear. The germline CDR1 and CDR2 sequences are MNHNS and SASEGT. V dropped 4 bases and J dropped 1 base, with 8 bases sitting between them. The CDR3 has 14 residues. CDR3 in amino acids: CASSAGQSYNEQFF. In nucleotides, the CDR3 is TGTGCCAGCAGTGCAGGCCAATCCTACAATGAGCAGTTCTTC.

The genes are TRBV5-6 and TRBJ1-2, with TRBD1 matching over 7 bases. J lost 4 bases, V lost 2 bases, and 5 bases had no gene match. The CDR3 spans 14 residues. Looked up from germline, CDR1 is SGHDT and CDR2 is YYEEEE. CDR3 loop: CASSFSGQIYGYTF. The CDR3 coding sequence is TGTGCCAGCAGCTTTTCGGGACAGATCTATGGCTACACCTTC.

The rearrangement joins TRBV7-9 to TRBJ1-5; D might be TRBD1 (6 bases). Trimming cost V 1 base and J 7 bases, with 20 bases left between them. Germline values: CDR1 SEHNR, CDR2 FQNEAQ (reference sequence). The CDR3 runs 17 residues. The CDR3 spells CASSLVEAGAGKQPQHF. CDR3 in DNA: TGTGCCAGCAGCTTAGTGGAGGCAGGGGCGGGTAAGCAGCCCCAGCATTTT.

V is TRBV6-1 and J is TRBJ2-3; the D gene is possibly TRBD2 (5 bases). CDR1 and CDR2 from the germline V gene are MNHNS and SASEGT. This CDR3 is 18 amino acids long. V was clipped by 1 base and J by 1 base, with 18 bases between them. CDR3 region: CASSEGSIWRVGTDTQYF. CDR3 DNA: TGTGCCAGCAGTGAAGGCTCGATTTGGCGGGTGGGCACAGATACGCAGTATTTT.

The CDR3 bases are TGCGCCAGCAGTGACCCCGCGGGACCGAACACCGGGGAGCTGTTTTTT. Residues: CASSDPAGPNTGELFF. V usage is TRBV10-2 and J usage is TRBJ2-2; D may be TRBD2 (6 bases). Germline loops: CDR1 WSHSY, CDR2 SAAADI. The V end lost 3 bases, the J end lost 0 bases, and 11 bases lay between the germline ends. This CDR3 is built from 16 residues.